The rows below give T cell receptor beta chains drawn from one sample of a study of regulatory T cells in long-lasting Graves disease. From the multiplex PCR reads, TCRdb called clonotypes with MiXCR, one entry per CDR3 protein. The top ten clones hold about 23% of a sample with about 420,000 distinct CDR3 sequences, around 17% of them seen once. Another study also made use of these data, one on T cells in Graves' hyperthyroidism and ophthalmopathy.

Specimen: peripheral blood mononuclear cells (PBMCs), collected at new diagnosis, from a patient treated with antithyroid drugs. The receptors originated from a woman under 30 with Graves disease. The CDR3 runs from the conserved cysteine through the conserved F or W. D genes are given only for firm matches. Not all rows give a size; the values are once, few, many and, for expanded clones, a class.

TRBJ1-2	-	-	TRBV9	CASSARGEYGYTF	TGTGCCAGCAGCGCGAGGGGGGAGTATGGCTACACCTTC
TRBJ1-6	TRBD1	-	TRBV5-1	CASSEGTGFSPLHF	TGCGCCAGCAGCGAAGGGACAGGGTTTTCACCCCTCCACTTT
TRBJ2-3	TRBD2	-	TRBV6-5	CASSSNRGTSGSLYTQYF	TGTGCCAGCAGTTCGAACCGAGGGACTAGCGGGAGCTTATATACGCAGTATTTT
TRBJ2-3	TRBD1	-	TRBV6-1	CACHRGQRTDTQYF	TGTGCCTGCCACAGGGGGCAGAGGACAGATACGCAGTATTTT
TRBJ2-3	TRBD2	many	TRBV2	CATVPGGLGGPFKDTQYF	TGTGCCACTGTACCCGGTGGTTTGGGAGGGCCTTTTAAAGATACGCAGTATTTT
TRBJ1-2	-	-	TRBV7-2	CASSFFELGTGGYTF	TGTGCCAGCAGCTTTTTCGAACTCGGAACGGGGGGCTACACCTTC
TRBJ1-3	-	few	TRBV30	CAWGGRGPRNTIYF	TGTGCCTGGGGAGGCCGGGGCCCCCGAAACACCATATATTTT
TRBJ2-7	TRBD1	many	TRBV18	CASSKTGDEQYF	TGTGCCAGCAGTAAGACAGGGGACGAGCAGTACTTC
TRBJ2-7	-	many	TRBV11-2	CASSLEGSFYEQYF	TGTGCCAGCAGCTTAGAAGGCAGCTTCTACGAGCAGTACTTC
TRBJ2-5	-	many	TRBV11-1	CASSRPSTHRETQYF	TGTGCCAGCAGCCGACCATCTACTCACCGAGAGACCCAGTACTTC
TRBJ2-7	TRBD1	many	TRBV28	CASRTTGASGEQYF	TGTGCCAGCAGGACGACAGGGGCCTCCGGGGAGCAGTACTTC
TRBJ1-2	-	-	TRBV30	CAWSVSAYGYTF	TGTGCCTGGAGTGTAAGTGCTTATGGCTACACCTTC
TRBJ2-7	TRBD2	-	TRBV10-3	CAISEPGLAGGILDEQYF	TGTGCCATCAGCGAACCGGGACTAGCGGGAGGGATCTTAGACGAGCAGTACTTC
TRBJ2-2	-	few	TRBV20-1	CSARQGVTREELFF	TGCAGTGCTAGACAGGGTGTCACCAGGGAGGAGCTGTTTTTT
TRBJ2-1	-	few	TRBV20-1	CSARGPGGHEQFF	TGCAGTGCTAGAGGGCCCGGGGGGCATGAGCAGTTCTTC
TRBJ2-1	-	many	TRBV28	CASSLLGAYNEQFF	TGTGCCAGCAGTTTGCTGGGGGCCTACAATGAGCAGTTCTTC
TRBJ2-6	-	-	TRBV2	CASRGDGVGANVLTF	TGTGCCAGCAGGGGGGACGGGGTCGGGGCCAACGTCCTGACTTTC
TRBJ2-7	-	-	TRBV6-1	CASSETGGDEQYF	TGTGCCAGCAGTGAGACGGGTGGCGACGAGCAGTACTTC
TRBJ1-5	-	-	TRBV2	CASSEQDAVNQPQHF	TGTGCCAGCAGTGAGCAGGACGCGGTCAATCAGCCCCAGCATTTT
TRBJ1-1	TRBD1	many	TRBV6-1	CASMGTATEAFF	TGTGCCAGCATGGGGACAGCGACTGAAGCTTTCTTT
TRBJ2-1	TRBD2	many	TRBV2	CASSVGSGRWNEQFF	TGTGCCAGCAGTGTAGGTAGCGGGAGGTGGAATGAGCAGTTCTTC
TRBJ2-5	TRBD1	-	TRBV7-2	CANSRTGSETQYF	TGTGCCAACAGCCGGACAGGTTCGGAGACCCAGTACTTC
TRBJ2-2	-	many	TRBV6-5	CASSYFQGYTGELFF	TGTGCCAGCAGTTACTTTCAGGGTTACACCGGGGAGCTGTTTTTT
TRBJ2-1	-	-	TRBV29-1	CSVRGRGSYNEQFF	TGCAGCGTTAGGGGTCGTGGATCCTACAATGAGCAGTTCTTC
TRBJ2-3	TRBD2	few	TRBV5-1	CASSFEGLAGLTDTQYF	TGCGCCAGCAGCTTTGAGGGACTAGCGGGGCTCACAGATACGCAGTATTTT
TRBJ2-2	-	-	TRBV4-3	CASGQGQVDTGELFF	TGCGCCAGCGGCCAAGGGCAGGTGGACACCGGGGAGCTGTTTTTT
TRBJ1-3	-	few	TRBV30	CAWDVGAGNTIYF	TGTGCCTGGGATGTCGGGGCAGGAAACACCATATATTTT
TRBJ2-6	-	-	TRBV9	CASSVGQGANVLTF	TGTGCCAGCAGCGTTGGACAGGGGGCCAACGTCCTGACTTTC
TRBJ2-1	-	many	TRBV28	CASSLPRVGNEQFF	TGTGCCAGCTCCTTACCCCGAGTTGGCAATGAGCAGTTCTTC
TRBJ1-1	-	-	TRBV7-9	CASSFMGTNTEAFF	TGTGCCAGCAGCTTCATGGGGACGAACACTGAAGCTTTCTTT
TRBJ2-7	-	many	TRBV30	CACKQGTYEQYF	TGTGCCTGCAAACAGGGTACCTACGAGCAGTACTTC
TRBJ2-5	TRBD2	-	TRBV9	CASSAPTRLAGLQETQYF	TGTGCCAGCAGCGCCCCGACTCGGCTAGCGGGACTCCAAGAGACCCAGTACTTC
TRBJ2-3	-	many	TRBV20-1	CRGVGEGTDTQYF	TGCAGAGGGGTGGGGGAGGGCACAGATACGCAGTATTTT
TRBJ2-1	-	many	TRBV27	CASSSQGGAYNEQFF	TGTGCCAGCAGTTCGCAGGGTGGGGCCTACAATGAGCAGTTCTTC
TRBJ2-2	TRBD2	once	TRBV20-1	CSARAGGDTGELFF	TGCAGTGCTAGAGCGGGAGGGGACACCGGGGAGCTGTTTTTT
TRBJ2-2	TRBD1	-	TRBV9	CASSGYRDREDYSGELFF	TGTGCCAGCAGCGGGTACAGGGACAGGGAAGATTACTCCGGGGAGCTGTTTTTT
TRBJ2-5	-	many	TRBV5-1	CASSFGSQETQYF	TGCGCCAGCAGCTTTGGGTCTCAAGAGACCCAGTACTTC
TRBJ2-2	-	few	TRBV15	CATSREGAGVSGELFF	TGTGCCACCAGCAGAGAGGGGGCGGGAGTTAGCGGGGAGCTGTTTTTT
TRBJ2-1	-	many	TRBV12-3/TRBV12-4	CASSWTALSYNEQFF	TGTGCCAGCAGTTGGACGGCGTTATCCTACAATGAGCAGTTCTTC
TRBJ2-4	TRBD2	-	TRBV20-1	CSASPTGLAGEGTKNIQYF	TGCAGTGCTAGCCCGACGGGACTAGCGGGAGAAGGGACCAAAAACATTCAGTACTTC
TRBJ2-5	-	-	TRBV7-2	CASSLDATGVGETQYF	TGTGCCAGCAGCTTAGATGCGACGGGAGTGGGGGAGACCCAGTACTTC
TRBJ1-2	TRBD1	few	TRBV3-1	CASSPPDRGIGYTF	TGTGCCAGCAGCCCGCCAGACAGGGGAATCGGCTACACCTTC
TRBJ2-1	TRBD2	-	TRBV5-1	CASSLRLAVNNEQFF	TGCGCCAGCAGCTTGCGGCTAGCGGTTAACAATGAGCAGTTCTTC
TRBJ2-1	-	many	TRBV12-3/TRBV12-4	CASTKTGSSYNEQFF	TGTGCCAGCACCAAGACTGGTAGCTCCTACAATGAGCAGTTCTTC
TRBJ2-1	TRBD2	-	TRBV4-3	CASSQGGPGTSNYNEQFF	TGCGCCAGCAGCCAAGGGGGCCCCGGGACTAGTAACTACAATGAGCAGTTCTTC
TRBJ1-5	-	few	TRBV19	CASSILGDNQPQHF	TGTGCCAGTAGTATTTTAGGCGATAATCAGCCCCAGCATTTT
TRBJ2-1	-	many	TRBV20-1	CSASPDLYNEQFF	TGCAGTGCTAGCCCGGACCTTTACAATGAGCAGTTCTTC
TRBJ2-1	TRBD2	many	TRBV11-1	CASSLERGNYNEQFF	TGTGCCAGCAGCTTGGAGCGGGGGAACTACAATGAGCAGTTCTTC
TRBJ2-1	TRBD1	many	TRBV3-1	CASSQDQNRGYNEQFF	TGTGCCAGCAGCCAAGATCAGAACAGGGGCTACAATGAGCAGTTCTTC
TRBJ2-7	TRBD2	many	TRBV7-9	CASSVLAGGLSEQYF	TGTGCCAGCAGCGTACTGGCGGGAGGACTCAGCGAGCAGTACTTC
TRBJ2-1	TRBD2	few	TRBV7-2	CASSRSSGRALPGYNEQFF	TGTGCCAGCAGCCGCAGTAGCGGGAGGGCCCTCCCGGGCTACAATGAGCAGTTCTTC
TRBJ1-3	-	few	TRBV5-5	CASSDHGNTIYF	TGTGCCAGCAGCGATCATGGAAACACCATATATTTT
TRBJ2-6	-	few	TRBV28	CASSSIGDSGANVLTF	TGTGCCAGCAGTTCTATCGGGGACTCTGGGGCCAACGTCCTGACTTTC